Listed here is a single T cell receptor (beta chain). Its antigen is currently unknown. With no exception, relapse followed autologous stem cell transplantation in all patients, and brentuximab vedotin exposure varied. Thawed PBMCs supplied CD8+ T cells via magnetic negative selection. The assay was immunoSEQ multiplex PCR, and TCRdb's table has in-frame clones only and misses some. The table shows about 27,000 clones, with approximately 86% occurring only once. The data derive from a study of PD-1 blockade in classical Hodgkin lymphoma. Study-wide findings and caveats: Whereas CD4+ TCR diversity had risen significantly by C4D1, CD8+ TCR diversity had not.

V trimming: 1 base; J trimming: 8 bases; junction bases outside the gene matches: 8. Per germline, CDR1 LNHNV and CDR2 YYDKDF (reference sequence). The length of the CDR3 is 15 residues. The receptor's source is a human donor with classical Hodgkin lymphoma. The chain combines TRBV15 with TRBJ2-1; 7 positions match TRBD2. The sequenced sample was CD8+ T cells from blood, obtained at baseline. CDR3 nucleotide sequence: TGTGCCACCAGCAGAGGAAGACTAGCTGGGGATGAGCAGTTCTTC. Protein product: CATSRGRLAGDEQFF. The full variable domain, completed using reference TRBV15 and TRBJ2-1, is DAMVIQNPRYQVTQFGKPVTLSCSQTLNHNVMYWYQQKSSQAPKLLFHYYDKDFNNEADTPDNFQSRRPNTSFCFLDIRSPGLGDTAMYLCATSRGRLAGDEQFFGPGTRLTVL.